This T cell receptor beta chain was sequenced during a study of blood T cell repertoires in COVID-19. Study context: The origin of the acute and convalescent COVID-19 samples was the United States, Italy and Spain. The cDNA or gDNA used as material had been derived from T cells, B-cell-depleted T cells, or PBMCs.

Methods used by the authors: From reference gene primer amplification, estimates of nucleated cell counts were derived. Clones were read by immunoSEQ multiplex PCR, and TCRdb kept only the in-frame ones, dropping some. The D gene and trimming were derived from the DNA, and the V and J assignments and clone size from that table. The top ten hold about 29% of the sample, which has about 60,000 clones, approximately 77% seen once. The origin of this receptor is a human donor in a cohort sampled during active COVID-19. The sample comprised peripheral blood.

The CDR3 loop reads CASSEMGRNTEAFF. The DNA of the CDR3 is TGTGCCAGCAGTGAAATGGGCAGGAACACTGAAGCTTTCTTT. The rearrangement links TRBV2 to TRBJ1-1; D is uncertain. The CDR3 runs to 14 residues. CDR1 and CDR2 (germline): SNHLY, FYNNEI. V shed 2 bases and J shed 1 base, with 8 bases lying between them.